This TCR beta chain derives from a study of type 1 regulatory T cells. Turning to the study itself: An in vitro protocol generated T-allo10, a Tr1-enriched, alloantigen-specific CD4 T cell product.

Overall study findings and caveats: Type 1 regulatory T cells had a more restricted TCR repertoire than non-type 1 regulatory T cells.

Looked up from germline, CDR1 is LGHDT and CDR2 is YNNKEL (reference sequence). CDR3 length equals 15 residues. V lost 0 bases and J lost 1, with 9 bases in between. MiXCR, applied by TCRdb to the reads, yields one record per CDR3 protein. The table shows under 75,000 distinct CDR3 sequences, with around 21% occurring only once. There are a few counts of this clonotype. Its antigen is not known. Sequencing used cultured type 1 regulatory T (Tr1) cells, either the whole culture or a sorted fraction (not recorded which). This TCR was recovered from a human donor in good health. V and J are TRBV3-1 and TRBJ1-1; D gene ambiguous. The CDR3 nucleotides are TGTGCCAGCAGCCAAGAACCGGGGAAGAACACTGAAGCTTTCTTT. Translating gives CASSQEPGKNTEAFF.